This TCR beta chain derives from a study of blood T cell repertoires in COVID-19. Across the study: Whether acute or convalescent, the COVID-19 samples came from the United States, Italy and Spain. T cells, B-cell-depleted T cells, or PBMCs supplied cDNA or gDNA.

In the source study's methods: Reference gene primer amplification in the assay estimated nucleated cell counts. TCRdb keeps only in-frame clones here, not all; method: immunoSEQ multiplex PCR. V, J and clone size are taken as reported in that table, and D and trimming were inferred from the DNA itself. The repertoire holds 120,000 or so clones, with roughly 90% as singletons. Germline-derived CDR1 and CDR2 are LGHDT and YNNKEL (reference sequence). This CDR3 region has 15 residues. With 4 bases clipped from V and 4 bases from J, the junction kept 6 bases outside the gene matches. The sequencing sample was made of peripheral blood. The clonotype comes from a man aged 45-60 years with active COVID-19. V usage is TRBV3-1 (or the pseudogene TRBV3-2) and J usage is TRBJ1-3; TRBD1 aligns across 8 bases. As DNA, the CDR3 is TGTGCCAGCAGCCTCTCCGACAGGGGAGGAAACACCATATATTTT. As protein: CASSLSDRGGNTIYF.